One TCR beta chain is described in this entry. Profiling relied on immunoSEQ multiplex PCR, and the TCRdb table lists in-frame clones only, not all of them. In the table there are about 75,000 clones, roughly 94% of which are singletons. The sample is drawn from a study of T cell changes during pregnancy in multiple sclerosis. This TCR was sampled from a female donor with multiple sclerosis, enrolled in a pregnancy study. Here the sequenced sample was CD4+ T cells from peripheral blood mononuclear cells, taken after pregnancy.

The CDR3 DNA follows: TGTGCCAGTACCGCCCTAGCGGGAGGGCCGGGCGAGCAGTACTTC. It translates to CASTALAGGPGEQYF. This rearrangement joins TRBV19 to TRBJ2-7; TRBD2 matches 12 bases. CDR1 is LNHDA and CDR2 is SQIVND in the germline V gene (reference sequence). Germline trimming cut 7 bases from V and 6 bases from J; bases unmatched to any gene: 10. This CDR3 comprises 15 residues.